These T cell receptor beta chains were read from a single sample in a study of human T cells and chemical hapten exposure. TCRdb analysed the RACE reads with MiXCR anew, one entry per CDR3 protein. The sample includes over 55,000 distinct CDR3 sequences, approximately 10% of them seen just once. The sample in question was whole blood, obtained in connection with sensitization to the hapten diphenylcyclopropenone (DPC). All receptors derive from a woman between 50 and 59 years old with alopecia areata. Some clones in this sample may be carry-over from other donors' samples. CDR3s include the opening cysteine and the closing phenylalanine or tryptophan. D genes are given only for firm matches. The size field is filled for only some rows; it gives once, few, many or a size class.

j_call d_call v_call clone_size cdr3_nt cdr3_aa
TRBJ2-1 TRBD1 TRBV18 many TGTGCCAGCTCACCCCCCAGACAGGGTCCCTACAATGAGCAGTTCTTC CASSPPRQGPYNEQFF
TRBJ2-1 TRBD2 TRBV19 many TGTGCCAGTAGTACCATAGCGGGGGCCGCCAGCTCCTACAATGAGCAGTTCTTC CASSTIAGAASSYNEQFF
TRBJ2-1 . TRBV12-5 few TGTGCTAGTGGTATCGGGACGCACGCCACGTCCTACAATGAGCAGTTCTTC CASGIGTHATSYNEQFF
TRBJ1-4 . TRBV7-9 . TGTGCCAGCAGCTTACAGGGGTATAATGAAAAACTGTTTTTT CASSLQGYNEKLFF
TRBJ2-2 . TRBV2 few TGTGCCACCGTACCGCAGGGCCGCGCGAACACCGGGGAGCTGTTTTTT CATVPQGRANTGELFF
TRBJ2-5 . TRBV5-1 . TGCGCCAGCAGCTTGGTGTTGAACCAAGAGACCCAGTACTTC CASSLVLNQETQYF
TRBJ2-1 . TRBV2 . TGTGCCAGCAGTGAACCTCGCGGGGCCAACAATGAGCAGTTCTTC CASSEPRGANNEQFF
TRBJ2-7 . TRBV5-6 . TGTGCCAGCAGCTTGGGTAGAGTCACCTACGAGCAGTACTTC CASSLGRVTYEQYF
TRBJ2-3 TRBD2 TRBV6-5 . TGTGCCAGCAGTCGGGGGGAGCAGATTCGGCGTTCAGATACGCAGTATTTT CASSRGEQIRRSDTQYF
TRBJ2-2 TRBD2 TRBV6-5 few TGTGCCAGCAGGCCCCGACTAGCGGGCACCGGGGAGCTGTTTTTT CASRPRLAGTGELFF
TRBJ2-6 . TRBV6-2/TRBV6-3 few TGTGCCAGCAGTAGGGTACCCTTCTCTGGGGCCAACGTCCTGACTTTC CASSRVPFSGANVLTF
TRBJ1-1 . TRBV9 many TGTGCCAGCAGCGCTCTTAACGGTTTGAACACTGAAGCTTTCTTT CASSALNGLNTEAFF
TRBJ2-7 . TRBV2 many TGTGCCAGCAGTAATCGGTACAGGCGAACTCGCGAGCAGTACTTC CASSNRYRRTREQYF
TRBJ1-3 . TRBV28 many TGTGCCAGCAGGAGGGGGTACTCTGGAAACACCATATATTTT CASRRGYSGNTIYF
TRBJ1-1 . TRBV27 many TGTGCCAGCAGCCCTTTAGAGAACACTGAAGCTTTCTTT CASSPLENTEAFF
TRBJ2-2 TRBD2 TRBV5-6 . TGTGCCAGCAGCCCGAAGCGGGGTCTCACCGGGGAGCTGTTTTTT CASSPKRGLTGELFF
TRBJ2-2 . TRBV20-1 . TGCAGTGCCAACGAACTAGACCCCGGGGAGCTGTTTTTT CSANELDPGELFF
TRBJ2-3 TRBD2 TRBV12-3/TRBV12-4 many TGTGCCAGCAGTTCTAGCGGGCGACGAGCTAAAACAGATACGCAGTATTTT CASSSSGRRAKTDTQYF
TRBJ1-6 TRBD1 TRBV20-1 few TGCAGTACCGGGACAGGGGGTTCACCCCTCCACTTT CSTGTGGSPLHF
TRBJ2-1 . TRBV11-3 many TGTGCCAGCAGCTTAGCTGGACGGGAGACCTACAATGAGCAGTTCTTC CASSLAGRETYNEQFF
TRBJ2-1 . TRBV29-1 . TGCAGCGTTGGGAGCGGGCCCTCCTACAATGAGCAGTTCTTC CSVGSGPSYNEQFF
TRBJ1-4 . TRBV29-1 few TGCAGCGTTGAGACGGATAATGAAAAACTGTTTTTT CSVETDNEKLFF
TRBJ2-5 . TRBV6-2/TRBV6-3 few TGTGCCAGCAGTTTCGGCCGGGACACCCTGTACCAAGAGACCCAGTACTTC CASSFGRDTLYQETQYF
TRBJ1-1 TRBD1 TRBV10-3 . TGTGCCATCAAAACGGACAGGGGTGAAGCTTTCTTT CAIKTDRGEAFF
TRBJ2-1 . TRBV5-5 many TGTGCCAGCAGCTACGACAGACACAATGAGCAGTTCTTC CASSYDRHNEQFF
TRBJ2-5 . TRBV18 many TGTGCCAGCTCACCAAGGAGAGGACGAGAGACCCAGTACTTC CASSPRRGRETQYF
TRBJ1-5 . TRBV10-2 many TGCGCCAGCAGTGAGATACGGATACCCCAGCCCCAGCATTTT CASSEIRIPQPQHF
TRBJ2-3 TRBD2 TRBV7-9 few TGTGCCAGCAGCTTAGCCGTTTCGGGAGGACGAGCAGATACGCAGTATTTT CASSLAVSGGRADTQYF
TRBJ2-2 TRBD1 TRBV28 few TGTGCCAGCAGTCTGGGACAGGGGACCACCGGGGAGCTGTTTTTT CASSLGQGTTGELFF
TRBJ2-1 TRBD1 TRBV11-1 many TGTGCCAGCAGCTTTGTTCGGGCCACAGGGGTCTCCGGTGAGCAGTTCTTC CASSFVRATGVSGEQFF
TRBJ1-5 . TRBV6-5 many TGTGCCAGCGGCCGGGACAATGGCAATCAGCCCCAGCATTTT CASGRDNGNQPQHF
TRBJ2-7 . TRBV7-9 . TGTGCCAGCAGCTTAGTTCCAGCCTACGAGCAGTACTTC CASSLVPAYEQYF
TRBJ2-3 . TRBV10-3 few TGTGCCATCAGTGTCGGGGGTGGCACAGATACGCAGTATTTT CAISVGGGTDTQYF
TRBJ1-6 TRBD1 TRBV20-1 many TGCAGTGCTAGCTACAGGGGGCCGTCCTATAATTCACCCCTCCACTTT CSASYRGPSYNSPLHF
TRBJ2-3 . TRBV7-8 many TGTGCCAGCAGCTTTACCGGGTTCAGGGGCACAGATACGCAGTATTTT CASSFTGFRGTDTQYF
TRBJ1-1 TRBD1 TRBV7-6 many TGTGCCAGCAGCTTAGGCAGGGGGGGGACTGAAGCTTTCTTT CASSLGRGGTEAFF
TRBJ2-7 . TRBV28 . TGTGCCAGCAGTTTAGCGGGCGCCCCCACCTACGAGCAGTACTTC CASSLAGAPTYEQYF
TRBJ2-7 . TRBV5-4 many TGTGCCAGCAGCTTGCCTCAGGGCATTACCTACGAGCAGTACTTC CASSLPQGITYEQYF
TRBJ2-2 TRBD2 TRBV7-2 many TGTGCCAGCAGCTTAGCAGCGGGAGGGGCCGGGGAGCTGTTTTTT CASSLAAGGAGELFF
TRBJ1-4 . TRBV6-1 many TGTGCCAGCAGTGGGGGAGACCGAAATGAAAAACTGTTTTTT CASSGGDRNEKLFF
TRBJ1-2 TRBD1 TRBV6-1 . TGTGCCAGCAGGCCGGGACAGGGGGTTGACTACACCTTC CASRPGQGVDYTF
TRBJ2-3 . TRBV7-2 . TGTGCCAGCAGCTCCGGCCGAGGTGATACGCAGTATTTT CASSSGRGDTQYF
TRBJ2-5 . TRBV29-1 . TGCAGCGTTTCTACTGACCAAGAGACCCAGTACTTC CSVSTDQETQYF
TRBJ1-6 . TRBV2 many TGTGCCTGCGGCCAGGGCTGGGGTGTTTCACCCCTCCACTTT CACGQGWGVSPLHF
TRBJ2-7 . TRBV3-1 many TGTGCCAGCAGCCATGGCGGGCTTTACGAGCAGTACTTC CASSHGGLYEQYF
TRBJ2-2 TRBD1 TRBV2 many TGTGCCAGCAGGCCGGACAGGGTTCGTTCCGGGGAGCTGTTTTTT CASRPDRVRSGELFF
TRBJ1-2 . TRBV5-1 . TGCGCCAGCAGACAGCTTTCTAACTATGGCTACACCTTC CASRQLSNYGYTF